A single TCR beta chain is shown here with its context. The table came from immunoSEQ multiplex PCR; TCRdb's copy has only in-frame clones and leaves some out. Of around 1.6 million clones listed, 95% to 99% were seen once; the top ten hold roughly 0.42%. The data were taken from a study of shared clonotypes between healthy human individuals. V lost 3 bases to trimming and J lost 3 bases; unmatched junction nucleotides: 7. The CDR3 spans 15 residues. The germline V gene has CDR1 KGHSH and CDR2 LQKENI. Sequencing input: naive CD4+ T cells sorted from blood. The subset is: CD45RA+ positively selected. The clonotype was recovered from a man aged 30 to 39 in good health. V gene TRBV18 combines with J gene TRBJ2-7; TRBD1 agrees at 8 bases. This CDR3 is CASSPRTGLYYEQYF. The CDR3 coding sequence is TGTGCCAGCTCACCTCGGACAGGGCTGTACTACGAGCAGTACTTC.